The rows below give T cell receptor beta chains drawn from one sample of a study of T-cell memory formation after mild COVID-19. TCRdb recomputed calls from the 5' RACE reads with MiXCR, one row per CDR3 protein. The sample yields fewer than 650,000 distinct CDR3 sequences, 15% to 20% seen once. The sample taken for sequencing was PBMCs or a T cell subset sorted from them (not recorded which). These receptors were obtained from an adult woman who had mild COVID-19 (a few samples of this study predate the infection). Cell type and time point are not known. CDR3s include the opening cysteine and the closing phenylalanine or tryptophan. The D gene is left open where the match is weak. Size is stated for part of the rows, as once, few or many counts, or as a class when the clone is expanded.

>TRBV6-2/TRBV6-3|NA|NA|TRBJ2-7
TGTGCCAGCCAAACCCCCGCCCTCGGAGGGGAGCAGTACTTC
CASQTPALGGEQYF
>TRBV7-9|NA|NA|TRBJ1-4
TGTGCCAGCAGCCAGAACCTCTATGAAAAACTGTTTTTT
CASSQNLYEKLFF
>TRBV20-1|NA|NA|TRBJ2-1
TGCAGTGCTAGTGCAAGCCCTTGGTACAATGAGCAGTTCTTC
CSASASPWYNEQFF
>TRBV5-1|TRBD2|NA|TRBJ2-3
TGCGCCAGCAGCTTGGAGTCGGGGGGGGCGGCAGATACGCAGTATTTT
CASSLESGGAADTQYF
>TRBV2|NA|NA|TRBJ2-2
TGTGCCAGCAGTGAAAGGGTAACCGGGGAGCTGTTTTTT
CASSERVTGELFF
>TRBV7-6|NA|few|TRBJ2-5
TGTGCCAGCAGCCCAAGAGGACAACTGGGAGAGACCCAGTACTTC
CASSPRGQLGETQYF
>TRBV9|NA|NA|TRBJ2-1
TGTGCCAGCAGCGTAGCGGAGGATAGTTTGAATGAGCAGTTCTTC
CASSVAEDSLNEQFF
>TRBV24-1|NA|few|TRBJ2-1
TGTGCCACCAGTGATTTGACTAGCAGGGGCAATGAGCAGTTCTTC
CATSDLTSRGNEQFF
>TRBV5-1|NA|NA|TRBJ2-3
TGCGCCAGCAGCTTGGTCCAGGGTAGATCAGATACGCAGTATTTT
CASSLVQGRSDTQYF
>TRBV4-3|NA|NA|TRBJ2-1
TGCGCCAGCAGCCAAGATTGGGGGCGGGAGCGGTTCGGTAGTGAGCAGTTCTTC
CASSQDWGRERFGSEQFF
>TRBV7-9|TRBD1|NA|TRBJ1-2
TGTGCCAGCAGCTACCCAGACAGGGTTAGTGGCTACACCTTC
CASSYPDRVSGYTF
>TRBV5-1|TRBD1|few|TRBJ2-3
TGCGCCAGCAGCTTTCCGGGACAGGGAGATACGCAGTATTTT
CASSFPGQGDTQYF
>TRBV6-6|NA|few|TRBJ2-6
TGTGCCAGCAGTTACCGTGGGGGGCCTGGGGCCAACGTCCTGACTTTC
CASSYRGGPGANVLTF
>TRBV6-1|TRBD1|NA|TRBJ1-1
TGTGCCAGCGGGACAGGATGGACTGAAGCTTTCTTT
CASGTGWTEAFF
>TRBV5-1|TRBD2|NA|TRBJ2-5
TGCGCCAGCAGCCCCCGGACTAGACCAGACCAAGAGACCCAGTACTTC
CASSPRTRPDQETQYF
>TRBV24-1|NA|NA|TRBJ2-1
TGTGCCACCAGTGATCGCCGGGGCTGGAGGGACAATGAGCAGTTCTTC
CATSDRRGWRDNEQFF
>TRBV30|TRBD2|few|TRBJ2-2
TGTGCCTGGGGGAGGGTCCCCGGGGAGCTGTTTTTT
CAWGRVPGELFF
>TRBV28|NA|NA|TRBJ2-7
TGTGCCAGCAGTTTAAAGCCGAAGGGTTCGTGGGGCTTC
CASSLKPKGSWGF
>TRBV6-2/TRBV6-3|NA|NA|TRBJ2-7
TGTGCCAGCAGTTACGGCGGCGCGGGATCCAGCTCCTACGAGCAGTACTTC
CASSYGGAGSSSYEQYF
>TRBV7-3|TRBD1|NA|TRBJ2-1
TGTGCCAGCAGCCCCCTACCGACAGGGAATGAGCAGTTCTTC
CASSPLPTGNEQFF
>TRBV5-6|NA|NA|TRBJ2-7
TGTGCCAGCAGGTTCCGGACAGAAAAGGGTTACGAGCAGTACTTC
CASRFRTEKGYEQYF
>TRBV6-5|NA|few|TRBJ1-5
TGTGCCAGCAGTTATGGGCGGTCGTTAAATCAGCCCCAGCATTTT
CASSYGRSLNQPQHF
>TRBV18|TRBD1|NA|TRBJ2-4
TGTGCCAGCTCACCCAGTGTGACGGGACAGGGTTCCCCCGACTTC
CASSPSVTGQGSPDF
>TRBV4-3|TRBD2|many|TRBJ2-7
TGCGCCAGCAGCCAGGAAAGGACTAGCGGCTACGAGCAGTACTTC
CASSQERTSGYEQYF
>TRBV7-2|TRBD1|NA|TRBJ1-1
TGTGCCAGCAGCTTGCAGGGGGAGACTGAAGCTTTCTTT
CASSLQGETEAFF
>TRBV6-2/TRBV6-3|NA|few|TRBJ2-7
TGTGCCAGCAGTCCCCCACTGGACAGCCCTGAGCAGTACTTC
CASSPPLDSPEQYF
>TRBV18|TRBD2|NA|TRBJ2-1
TGTGCCAGCTCGGCGGCTAGCGGGATGGATGAGCAGTTCTTC
CASSAASGMDEQFF
>TRBV5-1|TRBD1|many|TRBJ2-7
TGCGCCAGCAGCTTGGGCTACGGGACAGATACTTACGAGCAGTACTTC
CASSLGYGTDTYEQYF
>TRBV2|NA|many|TRBJ2-4
TGTGCCAGCAGTTCTGACAGAGGAGCCAAAAACATTCAGTACTTC
CASSSDRGAKNIQYF
>TRBV5-1|NA|NA|TRBJ1-2
TGCGCCAGCAGCTTCGTTTTGGGAAACGGCTACACCTTC
CASSFVLGNGYTF
>TRBV29-1|NA|NA|TRBJ2-7
TGCAGCGCCCTAGGACTTCAGAATCCTTACGAGCAGTACTTC
CSALGLQNPYEQYF
>TRBV9|TRBD2|NA|TRBJ2-3
TGTGCCAGCAGCGTAGGTGGAGCGGGACTCCTCACAGATACGCAGTATTTT
CASSVGGAGLLTDTQYF
>TRBV7-3|TRBD2|many|TRBJ2-1
TGCGCCAGCAGCCCGACTAGCGGGTCATACAATGAGCAGTTCTTC
CASSPTSGSYNEQFF
>TRBV7-6|NA|few|TRBJ2-2
TGTGCCAGCAGCCATACAACGAACACCGGGGAGCTGTTTTTT
CASSHTTNTGELFF
>TRBV11-2|TRBD2|few|TRBJ2-5
TGTGCCAGCAGCGGAACTAGCGGGGGGGCAAGAGAGACCCAGTACTTC
CASSGTSGGARETQYF
>TRBV24-1|NA|NA|TRBJ1-5
TGTGCCACGGCTCTCGGGGGTCATCAGCCCCAGCATTTT
CATALGGHQPQHF
>TRBV21-1|NA|few|TRBJ2-7
TGTGCCAGCAGCACTCAACCGACTAGCGGGGACCCCTACGAGCAGTACTTC
CASSTQPTSGDPYEQYF